This TCR beta chain was captured by sequencing in a study of blood T cell repertoires in COVID-19. About the study: Samples came from the United States, Italy and Spain, spanning acute and convalescent COVID-19. T cells, B-cell-depleted T cells, or PBMCs supplied cDNA or gDNA.

This CDR3 spans 14 amino acids. V was clipped by 7 bases and J by 5 bases, with 14 bases between them. Germline assignment: CDR1 MNHNY and CDR2 SVGAGI (reference sequence). The authors' processing: How many nucleated cells were present was estimated from reference gene primer amplification. Sequenced by immunoSEQ multiplex PCR; TCRdb stores in-frame clones only, minus some. V and J calls and clone size are copied from that table; D and trimming were computed from the DNA. The table lists more than 95,000 clones, 84% of them singletons. This sequence originates from a human donor in a cohort sampled during active COVID-19. The sequenced material came from peripheral blood. The rearrangement links TRBV6-6 to TRBJ2-2, with D tentatively TRBD2 (5 bases). CDR3 bases: TGTGCCAGCACGGTACGCGAGGGAACCGGGGAGCTGTTTTTT. Translation gives CASTVREGTGELFF.